Presented here are 31 T cell receptor beta chains from one specimen sequenced in a study of T cell changes during pregnancy in multiple sclerosis. Assay used: immunoSEQ multiplex PCR; TCRdb lists only in-frame clones, some missing. The sample carries about 57,000 clones, 93% recorded once. The sequences come from peripheral blood, collected after pregnancy. These receptors were obtained from a female donor with multiple sclerosis, enrolled in a pregnancy study.

By sample fraction, this clone is medium-sized. This sequence joins TRBV30 and TRBJ2-1; TRBD1 is a possible D gene (6 bases). Per the germline V gene, CDR1 is GTSNPN and CDR2 is SVGIG (reference sequence). V lost 3 bases, J lost 3 bases, and 12 bases lay in between. The CDR3 sequence is 14 residues long. In DNA, the CDR3 is TGTGCCTGGAGCCCGAGGACAGACTACAATGAGCAGTTCTTC. The encoded protein is CAWSPRTDYNEQFF. The entire variable domain, with the rest obtained from reference TRBV30 and TRBJ2-1, is as follows: SQTIHQWPATLVQPVGSPLSLECTVEGTSNPNLYWYRQAAGRGLQLLFYSVGIGQISSEVPQNLSASRPQDRQFILSSKKLLLSDSGFYLCAWSPRTDYNEQFFGPGTRLTVL.

The V call is TRBV6-1, the J call TRBJ2-4; the match to TRBD2 covers 7 bases. Trimming at V came to 5 bases and at J to 4 bases, leaving 5 bases not matched to a gene. Germline V gene sequence: CDR1 MNHNS, CDR2 SASEGT. The CDR3 covers 14 residues. The CDR3 sequence: CASSSGLQKNIQYF. The CDR3, as DNA: TGTGCCAGCAGTTCGGGACTACAAAAAAACATTCAGTACTTC.

The J gene is TRBJ1-1, the V gene TRBV29-1; D gene ambiguous. This CDR3 is built from 14 residues. Per germline, CDR1 SQVTM and CDR2 ANQGSEA. Trimming stripped 6 bases from V and 1 base from J, with 15 bases between. This CDR3 is CSVATTHGNTEAFF. The CDR3 coding sequence is TGCAGCGTCGCTACTACCCACGGGAACACTGAAGCTTTCTTT.

The V gene is TRBV28, the J gene TRBJ2-3; D possibly corresponds to TRBD1 (5 bases). V shed 10 bases and J shed 5 bases, with 16 bases lying between them. Germline assignment: CDR1 MDHEN and CDR2 SYDVKM. The CDR3 loop spans 13 amino acids. Here the CDR3 DNA reads TGTGCCATCCAATGGTTGCAGGGAGATACGCAGTATTTT. Amino acids: CAIQWLQGDTQYF.

The chain employs TRBV18 and TRBJ2-7; 7 bases fit TRBD2. V lost 4 bases and J lost 0; bases outside the gene matches: 9. CDR1 is KGHSH and CDR2 is LQKENI in the germline V gene. The CDR3 contains 16 residues. CDR3 sequence (DNA): TGTGCCAGCTCACTTACCGGGACTACAAGCTCCTACGAGCAGTACTTC. It specifies CASSLTGTTSSYEQYF.

The gene calls are TRBV7-9 and TRBJ2-3, with 7 nucleotides matching TRBD1. The CDR3 runs to 14 residues. CDR1 SEHNR and CDR2 FQNEAQ come from the germline V gene (reference sequence). The V and J ends lost 3 bases and 4 bases, in that order; junction bases with no gene match: 4. The CDR3 protein is CASSFSTGPDTQYF. For the CDR3, the DNA is TGTGCCAGCAGCTTTTCGACAGGGCCAGATACGCAGTATTTT. The whole variable domain, filled in from reference TRBV7-9 and TRBJ2-3, reads DTGVSQNPRHKITKRGQNVTFRCDPISEHNRLYWYRQTLGQGPEFLTYFQNEAQLEKSRLLSDRFSAERPKGSFSTLEIQRTEQGDSAMYLCASSFSTGPDTQYFGPGTRLTVL.

J is TRBJ1-1 and V is TRBV6-1; D not resolved. CDR3 size: 13 residues. Trimming stripped 7 bases from V and 2 bases from J, with 11 bases between. Germline assignment: CDR1 MNHNS and CDR2 SASEGT. CDR3 DNA: TGTGCCAGCAACATACAGCAAAACACTGAAGCTTTCTTT. Its protein is CASNIQQNTEAFF.

This chain joins TRBV9 and TRBJ1-5, with a tentative D call TRBD1 (6 bases). Trimming cost V 3 bases and J 7 bases, with 17 bases left between them. CDR3 length equals 15 residues. Germline V gene data show CDR1 as SGDLS and CDR2 as YYNGEE. The DNA of the CDR3 is TGTGCCAGCAGCGCCCTGGACAGCCCGGGCCAGCCCCAGCATTTT. Encoded protein: CASSALDSPGQPQHF.

This clone is a singleton in its sample. The CDR3 sequence is CASSIGLAGSNTGELFF. CDR3 nucleotides: TGTGCCAGTAGTATAGGACTAGCGGGATCGAACACCGGGGAGCTGTTTTTT. This chain uses TRBV19 with TRBJ2-2; 11 bases are a match to TRBD2. The V gene's germline CDR1 is LNHDA and CDR2 SQIVND (reference sequence). Trimming removed 1 base from V and 0 bases from J; junction bases left unmatched: 1. CDR3 length: 17 residues.

This sequence joins TRBV7-2 and TRBJ2-7; no clear D gene. Trimming removed 1 base from V and 2 bases from J, with 12 bases in between. Germline V lookup: CDR1 SGHTA, CDR2 FQGNSA. The CDR3 is 15 amino acids. In nucleotides, the CDR3 is TGTGCCAGCAGCTTAGTGGCAAACCAACCCTACGAGCAGTACTTC. Protein product: CASSLVANQPYEQYF.

V gene TRBV9 combines with J gene TRBJ2-5; 12 bases agree with TRBD2. Trimming at V came to 3 bases and at J to 5 bases, leaving 5 bases not matched to a gene. CDR3 length: 15 amino acids. CDR1 and CDR2 from the germline V gene are SGDLS and YYNGEE. The CDR3 DNA reads as TGTGCCAGCAGCGAGACTAGCGGGAGAGGGGAGACCCAGTACTTC. It codes for CASSETSGRGETQYF.

The rearrangement uses TRBV15 and TRBJ2-7, with 11 bases aligning to TRBD2. Germline CDR1 is LNHNV and CDR2 is YYDKDF (reference sequence). The CDR3 is 14 residues long. Unmatched junction bases numbered 8, after V lost 4 bases and J lost 9 bases. The CDR3, as DNA: TGTGCCACCAGCAACTTAGCGGGAGGGCCAGGGCAGTACTTC. Encoded protein: CATSNLAGGPGQYF.

The chain combines TRBV18 with TRBJ2-2; D remains unclear. CDR3 length equals 13 residues. V dropped 2 bases and J dropped 4 bases, with 5 bases sitting between them. Per the germline V gene, CDR1 is KGHSH and CDR2 is LQKENI. The CDR3 nucleotides read TGTGCCAGCTCACCAAGCCTCACCGGGGAGCTGTTTTTT. The encoded protein is CASSPSLTGELFF.

The rearrangement uses TRBV30 and TRBJ2-7; TRBD2 matches 7 bases. Germline-derived CDR1 and CDR2 are GTSNPN and SVGIG (reference sequence). The CDR3 has 14 residues. V lost 0 bases, J lost 3 bases, and 5 bases stayed unmatched. CDR3 nucleotides: TGTGCCTGGAGTGTCGGGGGGTTCGGCTACGAGCAGTACTTC. Translating it yields CAWSVGGFGYEQYF.

The gene calls are TRBV4-3 and TRBJ2-1; D is uncertain. V lost 0 bases, J lost 6 bases, and 18 bases lay in between. The CDR3 consists of 17 residues. The V gene's germline CDR1 is LGHNA and CDR2 YSLEER. CDR3 in DNA: TGCGCCAGCAGCCAAGATCCCGGGTTTCACGCCGGCAATGAGCAGTTCTTC. It encodes CASSQDPGFHAGNEQFF.

This chain uses TRBV5-4 with TRBJ1-1; perhaps TRBD1 as D (6 bases). Trimming shortened V by 4 bases and J by 0 bases, and 10 bases separated the two germline ends. Germline lookup yields CDR1 SGHNT and CDR2 YYREEE (reference sequence). The CDR3 consists of 14 residues. The CDR3 loop reads CASSPDSLNTEAFF. For the CDR3, the DNA is TGTGCCAGCAGCCCGGACAGCTTGAACACTGAAGCTTTCTTT.

CDR3 sequence reads: CASSRNFNEQFF. The CDR3 nucleotides are TGTGCCAGCAGCAGAAACTTCAATGAGCAGTTCTTC. The V gene is TRBV4-2, the J gene TRBJ2-1; D uncertain. The CDR3 is 12 residues long. V was trimmed by 5 bases and J by 6 bases, leaving 8 bases between them. Germline V gene lookup returns CDR1 LGHNA and CDR2 YNFKEQ.

The V gene is TRBV2, the J gene TRBJ1-2; unclear D gene. Germline V gives CDR1 SNHLY, CDR2 FYNNEI. The CDR3 is 13 amino acids. V gave up 6 bases and J gave up 5 bases, with 13 bases separating them. This chain's CDR3 is CASSAVEKYGYTF. CDR3 nucleotide sequence: TGTGCCAGCAGCGCGGTCGAGAAATATGGCTACACCTTC.

The V gene is TRBV4-3, the J gene TRBJ1-3, with D tentatively TRBD1 (6 bases). Germline loops: CDR1 LGHNA, CDR2 YSLEER. Trimming stripped 1 base from V and 4 bases from J, with 17 bases between. The CDR3 is 17 amino acids. The CDR3 loop reads CASSQASPGTSGNTIYF. The CDR3 bases are TGCGCCAGCAGCCAAGCGAGTCCGGGGACATCCGGAAACACCATATATTTT.

V is TRBV4-3 and J is TRBJ1-1; D not certain. Trimming removed 0 bases at V and 0 bases at J, with 11 bases between. This CDR3 has 16 amino acids. The V gene's germline CDR1 is LGHNA and CDR2 YSLEER. CDR3 sequence: CASSQDGRGMNTEAFF. CDR3 nucleotide sequence: TGCGCCAGCAGCCAAGATGGGAGAGGGATGAACACTGAAGCTTTCTTT.

The table lists this clone with a count of one. The chain links TRBV15 to TRBJ2-1; 15 nucleotides align to TRBD2. CDR1 is LNHNV and CDR2 is YYDKDF in the germline V gene (reference sequence). CDR3 length: 16 residues. J lost 9 bases, V lost 4 bases, and 7 bases had no gene match. This CDR3 is CATSTGLAGGQGEQFF. The CDR3 bases are TGTGCCACCAGCACTGGACTAGCGGGAGGGCAGGGTGAGCAGTTCTTC.

The chain combines TRBV9 with TRBJ2-7; 10 bases fit TRBD1. The V and J ends lost 3 bases and 7 bases, in that order; junction bases with no gene match: 10. The CDR3 covers 15 residues. The germline CDR1 and CDR2 sequences are SGDLS and YYNGEE. CDR3 in amino acids: CASSAKGTGVGEQYF. The DNA of the CDR3 is TGTGCCAGCAGCGCCAAAGGGACAGGGGTGGGGGAGCAGTACTTC. Combining the CDR3 with reference TRBV9 and TRBJ2-7 gives the whole variable domain DSGVTQTPKHLITATGQRVTLRCSPRSGDLSVYWYQQSLDQGLQFLIQYYNGEERAKGNILERFSAQQFPDLHSELNLSSLELGDSALYFCASSAKGTGVGEQYFGPGTRLTVT.

The V and J genes are TRBV7-2 and TRBJ1-2; D not certain. CDR1 is SGHTA, CDR2 FQGNSA, per germline. CDR3 length: 14 residues. V lost 5 bases and J 4 bases, leaving 14 bases between the germline ends. CDR3 protein: CASSSRGIGYGYTF. CDR3 bases: TGTGCCAGCAGCAGCCGAGGGATCGGCTATGGCTACACCTTC.

The chain recombines TRBV7-3 with TRBJ2-1; 9 bases align to TRBD2. The CDR3 contains 17 residues. V lost 0 bases to trimming and J lost 7 bases; unmatched junction nucleotides: 10. The germline gives CDR1 SGHTA, CDR2 FQGTGA. The CDR3: CASSLTAASGNMNEQFF. For the CDR3, the DNA is TGTGCCAGCAGCTTAACTGCCGCTAGCGGGAATATGAATGAGCAGTTCTTC.

This chain joins TRBV5-4 and TRBJ1-3, with D hard to call. The CDR3 is 15 amino acids. Germline loops: CDR1 SGHNT, CDR2 YYREEE (reference sequence). Deletions cut 4 bases from V and 0 bases from J, with 11 bases between. The CDR3 sequence: CASSPGASSGNTIYF. For the CDR3, the DNA is TGTGCCAGCAGCCCGGGAGCCAGCTCTGGAAACACCATATATTTT.

J is TRBJ1-5 and V is TRBV19; TRBD1 aligns across 7 bases. The CDR3 has 15 residues. Germline V gives CDR1 LNHDA, CDR2 SQIVND (reference sequence). V was clipped by 4 bases and J by 4 bases; unmatched bases: 7. For the CDR3, the DNA is TGTGCCAGTAGTACCGGGACAGTTTTTAATCAGCCCCAGCATTTT. As protein: CASSTGTVFNQPQHF.

V and J are TRBV5-1 and TRBJ2-2, with D perhaps TRBD1 (6 bases). V lost 0 bases and J 5 bases, leaving 11 bases between the germline ends. The CDR3 sequence is 15 residues long. Germline-derived CDR1 and CDR2 are SGHRS and YFSETQ. CDR3 in DNA: TGCGCCAGCAGCTTGGAAACAGGGAGTACCGGGGAGCTGTTTTTT. Amino acids: CASSLETGSTGELFF.

The CDR3: CASIPQGQQETPYGYTF. The CDR3 coding sequence is TGTGCCAGTATCCCTCAGGGACAGCAAGAGACTCCTTATGGCTACACCTTC. This chain uses TRBV19 with TRBJ1-2; TRBD1 matches 7 bases. Unmatched junction bases numbered 19, after V lost 7 bases and J lost 5 bases. Germline CDR1 reads LNHDA; CDR2 reads SQIVND (reference sequence). The CDR3 consists of 17 residues. Full variable domain (outside the CDR3, taken from reference TRBV19 and TRBJ1-2): DGGITQSPKYLFRKEGQNVTLSCEQNLNHDAMYWYRQDPGQGLRLIYYSQIVNDFQKGDIAEGYSVSREKKESFPLTVTSAQKNPTAFYLCASIPQGQQETPYGYTFGSGTRLTVV.

This rearrangement joins TRBV7-9 to TRBJ2-5; D not resolved. Between the trimmed V and J ends, which lost 5 bases and 5 bases, there was a span of 6 bases. Germline V CDR1 and CDR2: SEHNR, FQNEAQ (reference sequence). The CDR3 sequence is 11 residues long. CDR3 bases: TGTGCCAGCAGCCCTCCCGAGACCCAGTACTTC. Protein sequence: CASSPPETQYF. Variable domain in full (rest from reference TRBV7-9 and TRBJ2-5): DTGVSQNPRHKITKRGQNVTFRCDPISEHNRLYWYRQTLGQGPEFLTYFQNEAQLEKSRLLSDRFSAERPKGSFSTLEIQRTEQGDSAMYLCASSPPETQYFGPGTRLLVL.

The V call is TRBV6-4, the J call TRBJ1-5, with D perhaps TRBD1 (5 bases). CDR3 length: 14 residues. CDR1 is MRHNA, CDR2 SNTAGT, per germline. Trimming left V 4 bases short and J 2 bases short, with 9 bases between. Here the CDR3 DNA reads TGTGCCAGCAGTGCCGGGGGAGGCAATCAGCCCCAGCATTTT. Amino acid sequence: CASSAGGGNQPQHF.

The rearrangement joins TRBV28 to TRBJ2-5; 9 bases line up with TRBD2. V lost 3 bases and J lost 1; bases outside the gene matches: 3. CDR1 MDHEN and CDR2 SYDVKM come from the germline V gene. This CDR3 has 15 amino acids. CDR3 in DNA: TGTGCCAGCAGTTTTCTAGCGGGAATCCAAGAGACCCAGTACTTC. Its protein is CASSFLAGIQETQYF.